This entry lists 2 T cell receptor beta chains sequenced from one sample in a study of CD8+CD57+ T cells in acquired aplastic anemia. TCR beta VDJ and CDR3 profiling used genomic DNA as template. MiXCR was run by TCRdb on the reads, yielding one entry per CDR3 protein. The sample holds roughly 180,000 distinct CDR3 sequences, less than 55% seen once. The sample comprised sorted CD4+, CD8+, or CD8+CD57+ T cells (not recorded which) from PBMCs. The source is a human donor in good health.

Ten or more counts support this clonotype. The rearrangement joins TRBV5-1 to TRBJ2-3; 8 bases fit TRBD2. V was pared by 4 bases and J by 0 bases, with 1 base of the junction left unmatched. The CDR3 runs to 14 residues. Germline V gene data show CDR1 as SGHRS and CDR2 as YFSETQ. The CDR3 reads CASSERGSTDTQYF. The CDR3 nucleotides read TGCGCCAGCAGCGAGCGGGGGAGCACAGATACGCAGTATTTT.

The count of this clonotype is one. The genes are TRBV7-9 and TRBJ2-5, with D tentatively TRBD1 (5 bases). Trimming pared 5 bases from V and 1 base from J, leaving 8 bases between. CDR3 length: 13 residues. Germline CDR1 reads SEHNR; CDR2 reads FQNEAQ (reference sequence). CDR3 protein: CASSPDSQETQYF. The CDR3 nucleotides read TGTGCCAGCAGCCCCGACAGCCAAGAGACCCAGTACTTC.